Below are 28 T cell receptor beta chains sequenced from a single sample in a study of shared clonotypes between healthy human individuals. Measured with immunoSEQ multiplex PCR; TCRdb has only the in-frame clones, and not every one. This table holds millions of clones, about 92% found once. The material sequenced was naive CD4+ T cells sorted from blood. Stated subset: CD45RA+ positively selected. The receptors originated from a man younger than 35 in good health.

The chain has TRBV7-9 and TRBJ2-3; TRBD2 aligns across 7 bases. CDR1 and CDR2 from the germline V gene are SEHNR and FQNEAQ (reference sequence). Trimming at V came to 1 base and at J to 6 bases, leaving 10 bases not matched to a gene. The length of the CDR3 is 16 residues. The CDR3 sequence: CASSLGGTMVSDTQYF. The CDR3 bases are TGTGCCAGCAGCTTAGGAGGGACTATGGTGTCGGATACGCAGTATTTT.

V usage is TRBV19 and J usage is TRBJ2-1; D may be TRBD1 or TRBD2 (7 bases each). V lost 0 bases, J lost 4 bases, and 16 bases lay in between. The CDR3 length is 17 residues. CDR1 is LNHDA, CDR2 SQIVND, per germline (reference sequence). The CDR3 region is CASSIDPPGGVYNEQFF. The CDR3 bases are TGTGCCAGTAGTATAGATCCCCCAGGGGGGGTATACAATGAGCAGTTCTTC.

The rearrangement uses TRBV30 and TRBJ1-4; D not certain. CDR1 is GTSNPN, CDR2 SVGIG, per germline (reference sequence). The CDR3 totals 12 residues. V dropped 1 base and J dropped 5 bases, with 5 bases sitting between them. DNA for the CDR3: TGTGCCTGGAGTGCCCAGAATGAAAAACTGTTTTTT. Translating it yields CAWSAQNEKLFF. Variable domain in full (rest from reference TRBV30 and TRBJ1-4): SQTIHQWPATLVQPVGSPLSLECTVEGTSNPNLYWYRQAAGRGLQLLFYSVGIGQISSEVPQNLSASRPQDRQFILSSKKLLLSDSGFYLCAWSAQNEKLFFGSGTQLSVL.

Only a few counts were recorded for this clone. The same CDR3 can be traced to other DNA sequences in this sample. The gene calls are TRBV18 and TRBJ1-6, with no clear D. Per the germline V gene, CDR1 is KGHSH and CDR2 is LQKENI. The CDR3 length is 11 residues. V was cut by 5 bases and J by 7 bases, with 3 bases left in between. CDR3 bases: TGTGCCAGCTCATCCAATTCACCCCTCCACTTT. This gives the protein CASSSNSPLHF.

As to this clone: Other DNA sequences from this sample encode an identical CDR3 as well. The chain has TRBV5-8 and TRBJ1-5, with D possibly TRBD1 on 5 matching bases. This CDR3 region has 15 residues. Germline values: CDR1 SGHTS, CDR2 YDEGEE. V was clipped by 9 bases and J by 0 bases, with 16 bases between them. The chain's CDR3 is CANSRDGLSNQPQHF. CDR3 DNA sequence: TGTGCCAACTCCCGGGACGGACTTAGCAATCAGCCCCAGCATTTT.

This chain uses TRBV5-1 with TRBJ2-1, with 7 bases identical to TRBD2. The CDR3 totals 17 residues. The J segment lost 6 bases and the V segment lost 1 base, leaving 13 bases of the junction unmatched. CDR1 is SGHRS and CDR2 is YFSETQ in the germline V gene. The CDR3: CASSLTLSRGDANEQFF. The CDR3 DNA reads TGCGCCAGCAGCTTGACGTTGAGTCGGGGGGACGCCAATGAGCAGTTCTTC.

On this clone: Other DNA sequences in this specimen translate into the identical CDR3. This chain connects TRBV9 to TRBJ2-2, with 7 bases identical to TRBD1. The CDR3 consists of 14 residues. V gave up 5 bases and J gave up 2 bases; unmatched junction bases: 3. CDR1 and CDR2 (germline): SGDLS, YYNGEE. The CDR3 is CASRQGTNTGELFF. The DNA of the CDR3 is TGTGCCAGCAGACAGGGGACAAACACCGGGGAGCTGTTTTTT.

Comment on this clone: This specimen includes other DNA sequences encoding the same CDR3. This chain uses TRBV11-3 with TRBJ2-3; D remains unclear. Deletions cut 1 base from V and 0 bases from J, with 5 bases between. The CDR3 totals 14 residues. In germline, CDR1 is SGHNT, CDR2 YENEEA. CDR3 region: CASSLARSTDTQYF. CDR3 DNA sequence: TGTGCCAGCAGCTTAGCTCGAAGCACAGATACGCAGTATTTT.

This clone is a singleton in its sample. This chain uses TRBV10-3 with TRBJ2-3, with TRBD1 matching 8 bases. The germline gives CDR1 ENHRY, CDR2 SYGVKD. CDR3 length: 15 residues. The V gene end was trimmed by 7 bases and the J gene end by 0 bases; junction bases not matched to a gene: 6. CDR3 sequence: CAIKMTGASTDTQYF. CDR3 DNA: TGTGCCATCAAGATGACAGGGGCCAGCACAGATACGCAGTATTTT.

The chain has TRBV19 and TRBJ1-5, with TRBD1 identical over 7 bases. CDR3 length: 13 residues. The trim removed 10 bases at V and 4 bases at J, leaving 7 bases unmatched. Germline V gives CDR1 LNHDA, CDR2 SQIVND (reference sequence). The CDR3 nucleotides read TGTGCCACCTCCGACAGGGAGAATCAGCCCCAGCATTTT. Its translation: CATSDRENQPQHF. The whole variable domain, remainder taken from reference TRBV19 and TRBJ1-5, is DGGITQSPKYLFRKEGQNVTLSCEQNLNHDAMYWYRQDPGQGLRLIYYSQIVNDFQKGDIAEGYSVSREKKESFPLTVTSAQKNPTAFYLCATSDRENQPQHFGDGTRLSIL.

The V gene is TRBV15, the J gene TRBJ2-7; 10 positions agree with TRBD1. With 5 bases clipped from V and 4 bases from J, the junction kept 8 bases outside the gene matches. This CDR3 has 15 residues. Germline V lookup: CDR1 LNHNV, CDR2 YYDKDF (reference sequence). CDR3 amino acids: CATSGPGQGMYEQYF. CDR3 in DNA: TGTGCCACCAGCGGACCGGGACAGGGGATGTACGAGCAGTACTTC. Full variable domain (remainder filled in from reference TRBV15 and TRBJ2-7): DAMVIQNPRYQVTQFGKPVTLSCSQTLNHNVMYWYQQKSSQAPKLLFHYYDKDFNNEADTPDNFQSRRPNTSFCFLDIRSPGLGDTAMYLCATSGPGQGMYEQYFGPGTRLTVT.

The rearrangement links TRBV7-3 to TRBJ2-5; TRBD1 matches 9 bases. There are 16 residues in the CDR3. Germline lookup yields CDR1 SGHTA and CDR2 FQGTGA. The V segment lost 5 bases and the J segment 1 base; nucleotides outside the gene matches: 8. CDR3 in DNA: TGTGCCAGCAGCCCCCGGACAGGGGTAATCCAAGAGACCCAGTACTTC. As protein: CASSPRTGVIQETQYF.

The chain carries TRBV7-2 and TRBJ1-2, with 7 positions matching TRBD1. J lost 2 bases, V lost 2 bases, and 8 bases had no gene match. The germline CDR1 and CDR2 sequences are SGHTA and FQGNSA. This CDR3 has 16 amino acids. CDR3: CASSLNGRGINYGYTF. DNA of the CDR3: TGTGCCAGCAGCTTAAACGGCAGGGGGATCAACTATGGCTACACCTTC.

The rearrangement uses TRBV9 and TRBJ2-1; D might be TRBD2 (5 bases). Germline CDR1 reads SGDLS; CDR2 reads YYNGEE. The ends were cut back, 0 bases at V and 7 bases at J, with 17 bases in the middle. The CDR3 consists of 16 residues. In DNA form, the CDR3 reads TGTGCCAGCAGCGTAGCATCCAGCGGATTCCTAAATGAGCAGTTCTTC. This gives the protein CASSVASSGFLNEQFF.

The sample holds a few counts of this clone. The chain links TRBV5-4 to TRBJ2-3; 9 positions match TRBD2. CDR1 and CDR2 (germline): SGHNT, YYREEE (reference sequence). The J segment lost 0 bases and the V segment lost 2 bases, leaving 4 bases of the junction unmatched. The CDR3 has 16 amino acids. CDR3 sequence reads: CASSFRLAASTDTQYF. DNA for the CDR3: TGTGCCAGCAGCTTCCGACTAGCGGCTAGCACAGATACGCAGTATTTT. Variable domain in full (rest from reference TRBV5-4 and TRBJ2-3): ETGVTQSPTHLIKTRGQQVTLRCSSQSGHNTVSWYQQALGQGPQFIFQYYREEENGRGNFPPRFSGLQFPNYSSELNVNALELDDSALYLCASSFRLAASTDTQYFGPGTRLTVL.

CDR3 DNA: TGTGCCACAGGCGACAGCCTGCAAGTGAACACTGAAGCTTTCTTT. Protein: CATGDSLQVNTEAFF. The rearrangement uses TRBV10-3 and TRBJ1-1, with a weak D call TRBD1 (5 bases). The CDR3 is 15 residues long. CDR1 is ENHRY, CDR2 SYGVKD, per germline. Trimming stripped 10 bases from V and 0 bases from J, with 18 bases between.

The chain couples TRBV5-4 to TRBJ2-5, with a weak D call TRBD2 (6 bases). Deletions cut 5 bases from V and 5 bases from J, with 16 bases between. The CDR3 runs 14 residues. The germline gives CDR1 SGHNT, CDR2 YYREEE (reference sequence). The CDR3 DNA reads as TGTGCCAGCAGACCGGGACTCTTGGGGGAGACCCAGTACTTC. As protein: CASRPGLLGETQYF.

The rearrangement uses TRBV6-6 and TRBJ1-5, with 8 positions matching TRBD1. V shed 2 bases and J 4 bases; nucleotides not matched to a gene: 7. This CDR3 spans 16 amino acids. The germline CDR1 and CDR2 sequences are MNHNY and SVGAGI (reference sequence). CDR3 sequence: CASSYGLQGGNQPQHF. In nucleotides, the CDR3 is TGTGCCAGCAGTTACGGCTTACAGGGGGGAAATCAGCCCCAGCATTTT.

The chain joins TRBV11-2 to TRBJ2-7, with D perhaps matching TRBD1 (6 bases). Germline V gives CDR1 SGHAT, CDR2 FQNNGV. There are 13 residues in the CDR3. Between the trimmed V and J ends, which lost 5 bases and 7 bases, there was a span of 15 bases. Here the CDR3 reads CASSIQGLGEQYF. The DNA of the CDR3 is TGTGCCAGCAGCATCCAGGGGTTGGGGGAGCAGTACTTC.

The chain combines TRBV21-1 with TRBJ1-5. TRBV21-1 is a pseudogene. The CDR3 totals 12 residues. CDR3 residues: CASTGVPEPQHF. As DNA, the CDR3 is TGTGCCAGCACCGGGGTCCCAGAGCCCCAGCATTTT.

The chain uses TRBV10-3 and TRBJ1-2; D not resolved. V shed 6 bases and J shed 6 bases, with 11 bases lying between them. Looked up from germline, CDR1 is ENHRY and CDR2 is SYGVKD. The CDR3 length is 12 residues. The DNA for the CDR3 is TGTGCCATCAGCAATTCCGCGGATGGCTACACCTTC. It yields the protein CAISNSADGYTF.

The gene calls are TRBV4-1 and TRBJ1-1; D gene unclear. Germline CDR1 reads MGHRA; CDR2 reads YSYEKL. The CDR3 contains 12 residues. V was pared by 5 bases and J by 5 bases, with 9 bases between. This CDR3 reads CASSWPGTEAFF. In nucleotides, the CDR3 is TGCGCCAGCAGCTGGCCGGGAACTGAAGCTTTCTTT.

This clone was observed a handful of times. The chain employs TRBV6-1 and TRBJ2-5; 13 nucleotides match TRBD2. Trimming removed 6 bases from V and 2 bases from J; junction bases left unmatched: 3. There are 15 residues in the CDR3. Per the germline V gene, CDR1 is MNHNS and CDR2 is SASEGT. The chain's CDR3 is CASSRLAGGQETQYF. As DNA, the CDR3 is TGTGCCAGCAGCCGACTAGCGGGGGGTCAAGAGACCCAGTACTTC.

This rearrangement joins TRBV13 to TRBJ2-2, with TRBD1 as a possible D gene (7 bases). The germline V and J ends were trimmed by 1 base and 10 bases, with 16 bases remaining between them. CDR3 size: 15 residues. The V gene's germline CDR1 is PRHDT and CDR2 FYEKMQ (reference sequence). The CDR3, as DNA: TGTGCCAGCAGCTTAGAGGGCCAGGGGGGAGCGGAGCTGTTTTTT. Encoded protein: CASSLEGQGGAELFF.

This sequence joins TRBV30 and TRBJ2-2; D unresolved. This CDR3 comprises 11 residues. CDR1 is GTSNPN, CDR2 SVGIG, per germline (reference sequence). Trimming pared 5 bases from V and 9 bases from J, leaving 10 bases between. The CDR3, as DNA: TGTGCCTGGTCTCTGAGGTGGGAGCTGTTTTTT. It encodes CAWSLRWELFF.

The chain has TRBV6-1 and TRBJ2-1; perhaps TRBD2 as D (5 bases). V gave up 0 bases and J gave up 2 bases, with 11 bases separating them. This CDR3 spans 16 amino acids. The germline V gene encodes CDR1 MNHNS and CDR2 SASEGT. CDR3 region: CASSEASLGAYNEQFF. The CDR3 DNA follows: TGTGCCAGCAGTGAAGCGTCGCTCGGGGCCTACAATGAGCAGTTCTTC.

A word on this clone: At one boundary the junction diverges from the germline segment, which might be a read error. This chain connects TRBV5-3 to TRBJ1-6, with a weak D call TRBD1 (5 bases). TRBV5-3 is an open reading frame, and its role is uncertain. This CDR3 spans 15 amino acids. CDR3 sequence reads: CASSLEEGYNSPLHF. In nucleotides, the CDR3 is TGTGCCAGCAGCTTGGAGGAGGGGTATAATTCACCCCTCCACTTT.

The rearrangement joins TRBV7-8 to TRBJ1-1; no definite D call. The germline CDR1 and CDR2 sequences are SGHVS and FQNEAQ. This CDR3 contains 13 residues. The germline V and J ends were trimmed by 3 bases and 0 bases, with 5 bases remaining between them. The CDR3 DNA reads as TGTGCCAGCAGCTTCCAGGTGAACACTGAAGCTTTCTTT. Translating it yields CASSFQVNTEAFF. The full variable domain, in which reference TRBV7-8 and TRBJ1-1 provide the parts outside the CDR3, is GAGVSQSPRYKVAKRGQDVALRCDPISGHVSLFWYQQALGQGPEFLTYFQNEAQLDKSGLPSDRFFAERPEGSVSTLKIQRTQQEDSAVYLCASSFQVNTEAFFGQGTRLTVV.